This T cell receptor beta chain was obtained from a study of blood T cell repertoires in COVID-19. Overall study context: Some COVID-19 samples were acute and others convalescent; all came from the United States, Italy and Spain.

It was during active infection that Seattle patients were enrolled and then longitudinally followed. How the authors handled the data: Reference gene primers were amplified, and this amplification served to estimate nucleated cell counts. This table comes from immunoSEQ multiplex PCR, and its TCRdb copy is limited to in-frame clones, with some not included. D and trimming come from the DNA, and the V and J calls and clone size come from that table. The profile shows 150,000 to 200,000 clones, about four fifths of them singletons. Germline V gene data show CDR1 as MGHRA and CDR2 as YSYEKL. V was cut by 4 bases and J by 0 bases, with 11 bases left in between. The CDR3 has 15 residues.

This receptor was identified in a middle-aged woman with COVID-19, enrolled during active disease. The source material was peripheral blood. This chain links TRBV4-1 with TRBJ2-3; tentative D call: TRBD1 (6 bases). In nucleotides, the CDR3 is TGCGCCAGCAGCCCGACAGGCCCAAGCACAGATACGCAGTATTTT. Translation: CASSPTGPSTDTQYF.